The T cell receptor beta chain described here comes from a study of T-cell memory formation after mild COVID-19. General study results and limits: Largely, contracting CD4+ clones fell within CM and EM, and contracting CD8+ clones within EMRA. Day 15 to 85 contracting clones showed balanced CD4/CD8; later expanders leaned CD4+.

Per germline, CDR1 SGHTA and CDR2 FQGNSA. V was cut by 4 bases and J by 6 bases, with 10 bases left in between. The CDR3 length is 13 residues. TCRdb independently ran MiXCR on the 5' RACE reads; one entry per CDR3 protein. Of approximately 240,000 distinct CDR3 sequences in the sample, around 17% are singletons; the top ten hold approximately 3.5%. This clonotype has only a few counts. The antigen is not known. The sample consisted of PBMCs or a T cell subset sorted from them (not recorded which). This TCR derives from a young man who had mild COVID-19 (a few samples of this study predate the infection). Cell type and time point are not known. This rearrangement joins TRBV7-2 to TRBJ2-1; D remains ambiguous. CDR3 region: CASSSEPSNEQFF. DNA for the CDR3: TGTGCCAGCAGCTCCGAGCCCAGCAATGAGCAGTTCTTC.